A single T cell receptor beta chain is shown here with its context. What it recognizes is unknown. This record belongs to a study of cytomegalovirus exposure and HLA in healthy donors. Across the study: HLA-typed donors contributed around 82 million unique TCRs, which were held in an early data release.

Use of 60 Vbeta and 13 Jbeta primers characterized the PCR. The repertoire was sequenced with immunoSEQ multiplex PCR; TCRdb's copy has only in-frame clones and lacks some. The profile shows around 140,000 clones, more than 55% of them singletons. V was pared by 6 bases and J by 4 bases, with 3 bases of the junction left unmatched. This CDR3 contains 13 residues. The V gene's germline CDR1 is WSHSY and CDR2 SAAADI. Study-level results: Researchers reported in a later analysis that common viral pathogens appeared linked to several top clusters.

This chain links TRBV10-2 with TRBJ2-5; 9 nucleotides line up with TRBD2. Sequencing input: PBMCs. The TCR originated in a woman aged 55 to 70 in good health and CMV-seronegative. Here the CDR3 reads CASRAGGVETQYF. As DNA, the CDR3 is TGCGCCAGCAGGGCGGGGGGGGTAGAGACCCAGTACTTC.